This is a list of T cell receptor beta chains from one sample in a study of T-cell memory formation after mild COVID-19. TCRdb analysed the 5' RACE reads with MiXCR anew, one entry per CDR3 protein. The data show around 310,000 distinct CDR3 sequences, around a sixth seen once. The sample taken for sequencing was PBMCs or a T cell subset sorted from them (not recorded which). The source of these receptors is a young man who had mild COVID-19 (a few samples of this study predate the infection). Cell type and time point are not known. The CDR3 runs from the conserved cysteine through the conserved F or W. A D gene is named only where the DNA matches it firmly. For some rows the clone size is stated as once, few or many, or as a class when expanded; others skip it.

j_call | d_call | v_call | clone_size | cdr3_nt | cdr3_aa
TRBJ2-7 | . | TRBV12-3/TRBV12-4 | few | TGTGCCAGCAGTCCCCAACAGGGAGCCCACGAGCAGTACTTC | CASSPQQGAHEQYF
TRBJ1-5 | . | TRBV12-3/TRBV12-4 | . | TGTGCCACCGGGGCAGGCAATCAGCCCCAGCATTTT | CATGAGNQPQHF
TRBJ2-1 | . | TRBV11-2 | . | TGTGCCAGCAGGGCCGACAGGTACAATGAGCAGTTCTTC | CASRADRYNEQFF
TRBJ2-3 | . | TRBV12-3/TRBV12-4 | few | TGTGCCAGCAGTAAAGGCCGCACAGATACGCAGTATTTT | CASSKGRTDTQYF
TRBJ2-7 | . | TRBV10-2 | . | TGCGCCAGCATGGGCCTTGGCACCCCCTACGAGCAGTACTTC | CASMGLGTPYEQYF
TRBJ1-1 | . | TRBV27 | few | TGTGCCAGCAGTTCCGAAGGGGACACTGAAGCTTTCTTT | CASSSEGDTEAFF
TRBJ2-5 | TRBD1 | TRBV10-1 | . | TGCGCCAGCAGTGAGCAGGACAGGTCCGCCAGGGAGACCCAGTACTTC | CASSEQDRSARETQYF
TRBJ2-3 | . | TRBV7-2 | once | TGTGCCAGCAGCGCTAGGGGGCGGGGGGTGAGGCGGGATACGCAGTATTTT | CASSARGRGVRRDTQYF
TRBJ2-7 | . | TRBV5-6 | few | TGTGCCAGCAGCACCCAGAGTGGCAGGGCCCACGAGCAGTACTTC | CASSTQSGRAHEQYF
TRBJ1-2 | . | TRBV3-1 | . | TGTGCCAGCAGCCAGACCCCCCAGGGTGGCTACACCTTC | CASSQTPQGGYTF
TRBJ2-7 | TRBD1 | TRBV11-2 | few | TGTGCCAGCAGTTCTCCCCGACAGGGGGGCGAGCAGTACTTC | CASSSPRQGGEQYF
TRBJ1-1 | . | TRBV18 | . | TGTGCCAGTCTTCGGATGAACACTGAAGCTTTCTTT | CASLRMNTEAFF
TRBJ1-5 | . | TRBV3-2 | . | TGTGCCAGCAGCCAAGAGGCAGAACATCAGCCCCAGCATTTT | CASSQEAEHQPQHF
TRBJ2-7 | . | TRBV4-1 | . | TGCGCCAGCAGCCGGGACATGTCCTACGAGCAGTACTTC | CASSRDMSYEQYF
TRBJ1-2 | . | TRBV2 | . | TGTGCCAGCAGTCGATACCGGGACGCCTATGGCTACACCTTC | CASSRYRDAYGYTF
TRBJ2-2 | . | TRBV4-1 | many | TGCGCCAGCAGCCAAGGACGTACAGGCTACACCTCGAACACCGGGGAGCTGTTTTTT | CASSQGRTGYTSNTGELFF
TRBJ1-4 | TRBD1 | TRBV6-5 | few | TGTGCCAGCAGTTACACCGGGACAGGGGAATATAATGAAAAACTGTTTTTT | CASSYTGTGEYNEKLFF
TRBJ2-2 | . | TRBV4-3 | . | TGCGCCAGCAGCACAGGGGACTCTAGGCTGTTTTTT | CASSTGDSRLFF
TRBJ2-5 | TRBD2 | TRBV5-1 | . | TGCGCCAGCAGCTTGTACCTAGCGGGGGGGCCGGAGACCCAGTACTTC | CASSLYLAGGPETQYF
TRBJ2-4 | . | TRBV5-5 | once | TGTGCCAGCAGCTTGGGACAGCTAGGAACGTACTTC | CASSLGQLGTYF
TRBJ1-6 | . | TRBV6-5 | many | TGTGCCAGCAGTTACCGTAATTCACCCCTCCACTTT | CASSYRNSPLHF
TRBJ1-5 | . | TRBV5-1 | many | TGCGCCAGCTCTCTCGACGGGAACAATCAGCCCCAGCATTTT | CASSLDGNNQPQHF
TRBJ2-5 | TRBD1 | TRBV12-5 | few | TGTGCTAGCGCCCCACAGGGGGTCAGAGAGACCCAGTACTTC | CASAPQGVRETQYF
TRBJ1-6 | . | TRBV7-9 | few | TGTGCCAGCAGATATCCCGGGACTGTCAATTCACCCCTCCACTTT | CASRYPGTVNSPLHF
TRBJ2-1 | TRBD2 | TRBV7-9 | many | TGTGCCAGCAGCTCCGGACTAGCGGGGCTCTCCTACAATGAGCAGTTCTTC | CASSSGLAGLSYNEQFF
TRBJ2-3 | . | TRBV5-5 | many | TGTGCCAGCAGCCCCTATATCGGCACAGATACGCAGTATTTT | CASSPYIGTDTQYF
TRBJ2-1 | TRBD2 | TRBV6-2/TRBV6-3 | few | TGTGCCAGCAGCCTAGGGACTAGCCCCTACAATGAGCAGTTCTTC | CASSLGTSPYNEQFF
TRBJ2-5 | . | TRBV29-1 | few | TGCAGCGTTGTGCGTTCCGGGGCGGGAGAGACCCAGTACTTC | CSVVRSGAGETQYF
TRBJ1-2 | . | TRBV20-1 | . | TGCAGTGCTAGAGATTCTTTGAGGCCGGATGGCTACACCTTC | CSARDSLRPDGYTF
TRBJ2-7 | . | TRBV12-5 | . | TGTGCTAGTGGGCCCCAAGGGAATTCGAGGGAGCAGTACTTC | CASGPQGNSREQYF
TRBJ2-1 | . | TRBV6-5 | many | TGTGCCAGCAGTTACCCAGGGGTAAATGAGCAGTTCTTC | CASSYPGVNEQFF
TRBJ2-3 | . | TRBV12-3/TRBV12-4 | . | TGTGCCAGCAGTTTTGTACCGTCTGACACAGATACGCAGTATTTT | CASSFVPSDTDTQYF
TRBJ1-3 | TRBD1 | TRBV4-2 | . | TGTGCCAGCACCTCCTATTACGGGACAGAGAGAAACACCATATATTTT | CASTSYYGTERNTIYF
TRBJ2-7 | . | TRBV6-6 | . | TGTGCCAGCGGGGGGGACAGGAATTACGAGCAGTACTTC | CASGGDRNYEQYF
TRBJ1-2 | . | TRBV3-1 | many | TGTGCCAGCAGCCAATTGGACTATGGCTACACCTTC | CASSQLDYGYTF
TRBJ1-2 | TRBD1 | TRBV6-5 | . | TGTGCCAGCAGTTACGCCGGGACAGGGGATGGCTACACCTTC | CASSYAGTGDGYTF
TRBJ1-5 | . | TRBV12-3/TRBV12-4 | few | TGTGCCAGCAGTCGACACACAAATACTATAGGCAATCAGCCCCAGCATTTT | CASSRHTNTIGNQPQHF
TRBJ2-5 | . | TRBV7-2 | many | TGTGCCAGCAGCCGGACAGAAGAGACCCAGTACTTC | CASSRTEETQYF
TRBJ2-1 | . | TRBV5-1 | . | TGCGCCAGCAGCTTGTTTCAGGGGTTCAATGAGCAGTTCTTC | CASSLFQGFNEQFF
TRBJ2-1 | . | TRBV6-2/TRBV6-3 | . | TGTGCCAGCAACCTCAACAGGGATTACGAGCAGTTCTTC | CASNLNRDYEQFF
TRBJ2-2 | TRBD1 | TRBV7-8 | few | TGTGCCAGCAGCTTAGGACGGACAGGGATAGCCGGGGAGCTGTTTTTT | CASSLGRTGIAGELFF
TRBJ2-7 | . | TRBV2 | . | TGTGCCAGCCGACTTAACCCCTGGGAGCAGTACTTC | CASRLNPWEQYF
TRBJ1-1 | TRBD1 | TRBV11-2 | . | TGTGCCAGCAGCTTAGCCGGGACAGGGTGGAACACTGAAGCTTTCTTT | CASSLAGTGWNTEAFF
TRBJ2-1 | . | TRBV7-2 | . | TGTGCCAGCAGCTTGTCGGGAAGGGTGGCCTACAATGAGCAGTTCTTC | CASSLSGRVAYNEQFF
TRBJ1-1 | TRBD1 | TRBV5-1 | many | TGCGCCAGCAGCTTGGGGGTTATCAGTGCCGGGACAGGGAGGACTGAAGCTTTCTTT | CASSLGVISAGTGRTEAFF
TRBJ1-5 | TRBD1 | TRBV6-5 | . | TGTGCCAGCAGCCCCAGGACAGGGTTAAGTCCCCAGCATTTT | CASSPRTGLSPQHF
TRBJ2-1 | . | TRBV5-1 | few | TGCGCCAGCAGCTTGGGGGCAGGGGAACCCAGGGGTGAGCAGTTCTTC | CASSLGAGEPRGEQFF
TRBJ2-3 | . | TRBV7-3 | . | TGTGCCAGCAGGGGGACGGAGGTGTCAGATACGCAGTATTTT | CASRGTEVSDTQYF
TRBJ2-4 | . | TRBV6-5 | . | TGTGCCAGCAGTCCCGGGGGGCGAGTAAACATTCAGTACTTC | CASSPGGRVNIQYF
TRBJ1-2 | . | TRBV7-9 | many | TGTGCCAGCAGCTTCAGCGGGGAGGGCTACACCTTC | CASSFSGEGYTF
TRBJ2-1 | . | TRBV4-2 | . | TGTGCCAGCAGCCAAGAAGGCAGGACCCGGTTGTTCTTC | CASSQEGRTRLFF
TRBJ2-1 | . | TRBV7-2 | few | TGTGCCAGCAGCTTAGCGAAAGAGTACCTACAATCTGAGCAGTTCTTC | CASSLAKEYLQSEQFF
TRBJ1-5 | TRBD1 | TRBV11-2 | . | TGTGCCAGCAGCTCCGGGACAGTCAATCAGCCCCAGCATTTT | CASSSGTVNQPQHF